This TCR beta chain was observed in a study of T cell clonotyping in hematopoietic cell transplantation. Time point here: recipient sample about 28 days before transplant, after cytoreduction. Produced via immunoSEQ multiplex PCR; TCRdb's table is partial and in-frame only. The sample contains roughly 80,000 clones, around 96% of which appear only once. Notes on this clone: What it recognizes is unknown.

Germline V lookup: CDR1 PRHDT, CDR2 FYEKMQ (reference sequence). V lost 5 bases and J lost 5; bases outside the gene matches: 11. The CDR3 has 16 amino acids. General study results and limits: At the given depth, recipient repertoires were over 97% de novo clonotypes.

The TCR comes from a woman aged 45-59 years with acute myeloid leukemia. Some clones in this sample may be carry-over from other donors' samples. Sequencing used peripheral blood mononuclear cells, obtained before stem cell transplant. This chain links TRBV13 with TRBJ1-1, with 10 bases lining up with TRBD1. The CDR3 sequence is CASSTRRQGAGTEAFF. CDR3 nucleotide sequence: TGTGCCAGCAGCACACGTAGACAGGGGGCAGGGACTGAAGCTTTCTTT.